This T cell receptor beta chain was found in a study of blood T cell repertoires in COVID-19. This clone was counted a few times. Sequencing was performed with immunoSEQ multiplex PCR; in TCRdb, only in-frame clones are kept and a portion is missing. The sample has about 170,000 clones, about four fifths seen once; the top ten hold less than 3.5%. Germline CDR1 SGHNT, CDR2 YYREEE (reference sequence). The J segment lost 2 bases and the V segment lost 4 bases, leaving 9 bases of the junction unmatched. The CDR3 covers 15 residues. The source is a woman older than 75 with COVID-19, enrolled during active disease. The chain joins TRBV5-4 to TRBJ2-7, with 7 positions matching TRBD2. The material sequenced was peripheral blood. Here the CDR3 DNA reads TGTGCCAGCAGCACACCCGGGACTAAAGCCTACGAGCAGTACTTC. Translating gives CASSTPGTKAYEQYF.